The 32 T cell receptor beta chains below all came from one sample that was sequenced in a study of cytomegalovirus exposure and HLA in healthy donors. The PCR made use of 60 Vbeta and 13 Jbeta primers. Sequencing used immunoSEQ multiplex PCR; TCRdb keeps in-frame clones, though not all of them. The sample shows about 130,000 clones, approximately 80% of them seen only once. Material: PBMCs. These receptors were collected from a man aged 25-45 years in good health and CMV-seronegative.

The rearrangement links TRBV4-1 to TRBJ1-2; unclear D gene. This CDR3 spans 14 amino acids. Germline-derived CDR1 and CDR2 are MGHRA and YSYEKL. Trimming cost V 4 bases and J 2 bases, with 11 bases left between them. Here the CDR3 DNA reads TGCGCCAGCAGCCCCTTATACGGGAACTATGGCTACACCTTC. Translated: CASSPLYGNYGYTF.

V and J are TRBV7-6 and TRBJ2-5; the match to TRBD2 covers 12 bases. The V gene end was trimmed by 5 bases and the J gene end by 7 bases; junction bases not matched to a gene: 20. Germline V CDR1 and CDR2: SGHVS, FNYEAQ. This CDR3 has 19 residues. In nucleotides, the CDR3 is TGTGCCAGCAGCCCACGGTGGACTAGCGGGATTGGTTCGGAGGCGACCCAGTACTTC. This sequence encodes CASSPRWTSGIGSEATQYF. The full variable domain, rest sourced from reference TRBV7-6 and TRBJ2-5, is GAGVSQSPRYKVTKRGQDVALRCDPISGHVSLYWYRQALGQGPEFLTYFNYEAQQDKSGLPNDRFSAERPEGSISTLTIQRTEQRDSAMYRCASSPRWTSGIGSEATQYFGPGTRLLVL.

V gene TRBV28 combines with J gene TRBJ2-5, with 10 bases aligning to TRBD2. Trimming took 6 bases from V and 5 from J; bases not matched to a gene: 6. The CDR3 is 14 residues long. Germline V CDR1 and CDR2: MDHEN, SYDVKM. This CDR3 reads CASSLAGEWETQYF. The CDR3 nucleotides read TGTGCCAGCAGCCTAGCGGGAGAATGGGAGACCCAGTACTTC. The full variable domain, with the rest looked up from reference TRBV28 and TRBJ2-5, is DVKVTQSSRYLVKRTGEKVFLECVQDMDHENMFWYRQDPGLGLRLIYFSYDVKMKEKGDIPEGYSVSREKKERFSLILESASTNQTSMYLCASSLAGEWETQYFGPGTRLLVL.

V usage is TRBV11-3 and J usage is TRBJ2-3; TRBD2 matches at 13 bases. The germline V gene has CDR1 SGHNT and CDR2 YENEEA. The J segment lost 6 bases and the V segment lost 5 bases, leaving 8 bases of the junction unmatched. This CDR3 is built from 16 residues. The CDR3 DNA is TGTGCCAGCAGCCCGGGACTAGCGGGGCCGGCGGATACGCAGTATTTT. Its protein is CASSPGLAGPADTQYF.

The rearrangement links TRBV2 to TRBJ2-7; D possibly corresponds to TRBD2 (6 bases). The germline CDR1 and CDR2 sequences are SNHLY and FYNNEI. The CDR3 consists of 17 residues. The V and J ends lost 7 bases and 4 bases respectively, with 26 bases between them. CDR3 protein: CASNGLSRDSFQYEQYF. As DNA, the CDR3 is TGTGCCAGCAACGGACTAAGCCGGGACTCCTTTCAGTACGAGCAGTACTTC.

V is TRBV5-1 and J is TRBJ2-1; weak D call: TRBD2 (6 bases). There are 16 residues in the CDR3. V shed 5 bases and J shed 4 bases, with 19 bases lying between them. The germline CDR1 and CDR2 sequences are SGHRS and YFSETQ. CDR3 amino acids: CASRAPGEKGYNEQFF. DNA for the CDR3: TGCGCCAGCAGGGCCCCGGGGGAGAAAGGATACAATGAGCAGTTCTTC.

In its sample, this clone was seen once. This chain joins TRBV19 and TRBJ1-1; 8 nucleotides align to TRBD1. The CDR3 sequence is 16 residues long. Germline CDR1 LNHDA, CDR2 SQIVND (reference sequence). V was pared by 4 bases and J by 4 bases, with 11 bases of the junction left unmatched. As DNA, the CDR3 is TGTGCCAGTAGTACAAGGGGTGGACAGGGAGGCACTGAAGCTTTCTTT. Translated: CASSTRGGQGGTEAFF.

This clone was found once. The rearrangement joins TRBV19 to TRBJ2-7, with 12 bases lining up with TRBD1. The length of the CDR3 is 13 residues. From germline, CDR1 is LNHDA and CDR2 SQIVND (reference sequence). The J segment lost 5 bases and the V segment lost 8 bases, leaving 4 bases of the junction unmatched. The chain's CDR3 is CASQGTGGDEQYF. The CDR3 DNA follows: TGTGCCAGTCAGGGGACAGGGGGCGACGAGCAGTACTTC.

The rearrangement joins TRBV4-1 to TRBJ2-2; D unclear. Germline assignment: CDR1 MGHRA and CDR2 YSYEKL. The V end lost 0 bases, the J end lost 4 bases, and 12 bases lay between the germline ends. The CDR3 extends over 16 amino acids. The CDR3 sequence is CASSQDDWQGTGELFF. The CDR3 DNA follows: TGCGCCAGCAGCCAAGATGACTGGCAAGGCACCGGGGAGCTGTTTTTT.

The genes are TRBV6-5 and TRBJ1-4; D not resolved. The V end lost 6 bases, the J end lost 4 bases, and 12 bases lay between the germline ends. The CDR3 runs to 14 residues. Per germline, CDR1 MNHEY and CDR2 SVGAGI. CDR3 sequence: CASSPQTYNEKLFF. The CDR3 coding sequence is TGTGCCAGCAGCCCACAGACCTATAATGAAAAACTGTTTTTT.

CDR3 in amino acids: CASSSQPQTDTQYF. DNA for the CDR3: TGTGCCAGCAGCTCCCAACCGCAGACAGATACGCAGTATTTT. The chain employs TRBV7-9 and TRBJ2-3; D unclear. The CDR3 consists of 14 residues. V gave up 4 bases and J gave up 3 bases, with 11 bases separating them. The germline CDR1 and CDR2 sequences are SEHNR and FQNEAQ (reference sequence). Together with reference TRBV7-9 and TRBJ2-3, the CDR3 gives the full variable domain: DTGVSQNPRHKITKRGQNVTFRCDPISEHNRLYWYRQTLGQGPEFLTYFQNEAQLEKSRLLSDRFSAERPKGSFSTLEIQRTEQGDSAMYLCASSSQPQTDTQYFGPGTRLTVL.

The rearrangement links TRBV11-2 to TRBJ2-2, with D maybe TRBD1 (5 bases). The CDR3 has 16 amino acids. V gave up 5 bases and J gave up 4 bases, with 17 bases separating them. CDR1 SGHAT and CDR2 FQNNGV come from the germline V gene. CDR3 in amino acids: CASSRRALRATGELFF. DNA of the CDR3: TGTGCCAGCAGCCGCCGGGCCCTCAGGGCCACCGGGGAGCTGTTTTTT.

The CDR3 region has the DNA TGTGCCAGCAGCAACAGCCTAATTGCTAACTATGGCTACACCTTC. Translating it yields CASSNSLIANYGYTF. The chain links TRBV5-4 to TRBJ1-2; D unclear. Germline CDR1 reads SGHNT; CDR2 reads YYREEE (reference sequence). Trimming pared 4 bases from V and 0 bases from J, leaving 13 bases between. This CDR3 is built from 15 residues.

The chain carries TRBV30 and TRBJ1-2, with no clear D. The CDR3 covers 21 residues. Trimming cost V 1 base and J 2 bases, with 32 bases left between them. Germline CDR1 and CDR2: GTSNPN and SVGIG (reference sequence). The CDR3: CAWSGRTSGRAVRGANYGYTF. The DNA for the CDR3 is TGTGCCTGGAGTGGGCGGACTAGCGGGAGGGCCGTCCGAGGAGCAAACTATGGCTACACCTTC.

This sequence joins TRBV5-1 and TRBJ2-5; tentative D call: TRBD2 (7 bases). Germline assignment: CDR1 SGHRS and CDR2 YFSETQ. The CDR3 length is 13 residues. Trimming removed 6 bases from V and 5 bases from J, with 14 bases in between. The CDR3 loop reads CASKEGGWETQYF. CDR3 nucleotide sequence: TGCGCCAGCAAAGAGGGGGGGTGGGAGACCCAGTACTTC. The variable domain in full, completed from reference TRBV5-1 and TRBJ2-5, reads KAGVTQTPRYLIKTRGQQVTLSCSPISGHRSVSWYQQTPGQGLQFLFEYFSETQRNKGNFPGRFSGRQFSNSRSEMNVSTLELGDSALYLCASKEGGWETQYFGPGTRLLVL.

The chain joins TRBV6-5 to TRBJ2-7; weak D call: TRBD2 (6 bases). Germline-derived CDR1 and CDR2 are MNHEY and SVGAGI. The CDR3 spans 15 residues. Trimming pared 6 bases from V and 2 bases from J, leaving 17 bases between. CDR3 in amino acids: CASSQNSGSTYEQYF. CDR3 coding DNA: TGTGCCAGCAGCCAAAATAGCGGTTCTACCTACGAGCAGTACTTC.

The chain couples TRBV2 to TRBJ2-1; 14 bases align to TRBD2. Germline V CDR1 and CDR2: SNHLY, FYNNEI. V lost 7 bases and J lost 8; bases outside the gene matches: 10. The CDR3 has 16 residues. CDR3 region: CASTPGTSGSGDEQFF. CDR3 DNA: TGTGCCAGCACACCCGGGACTAGCGGGAGCGGCGATGAGCAGTTCTTC.

This chain joins TRBV2 and TRBJ2-7; 8 bases line up with TRBD2. Germline loops: CDR1 SNHLY, CDR2 FYNNEI. The junction had 1 base not matched to a gene; V was cut back by 3 bases and J by 0 bases. The CDR3 sequence is 14 residues long. CDR3 amino acids: CASSDAGGSYEQYF. As DNA, the CDR3 is TGTGCCAGCAGTGACGCGGGAGGCTCCTACGAGCAGTACTTC.

This clone was recorded a few times. J is TRBJ1-5 and V is TRBV6-6; 10 bases align to TRBD1. CDR1 MNHNY and CDR2 SVGAGI come from the germline V gene (reference sequence). Unmatched junction bases numbered 2, after V lost 10 bases and J lost 5 bases. The CDR3 sequence is 12 residues long. CDR3 in amino acids: CATDRGHQPQHF. The CDR3 nucleotides read TGTGCCACCGACAGGGGGCATCAGCCCCAGCATTTT.

The chain recombines TRBV6-6 with TRBJ2-5; 8 bases are a match to TRBD2. The V gene's germline CDR1 is MNHNY and CDR2 SVGAGI (reference sequence). The CDR3 is made up of 16 amino acids. Trimming took 3 bases from V and 5 from J; bases not matched to a gene: 11. The CDR3 nucleotides read TGTGCCAGCAGTTATTCGATGACTAGCGTGGGGGAGACCCAGTACTTC. Residues: CASSYSMTSVGETQYF.

This rearrangement joins TRBV27 to TRBJ2-5; TRBD2 aligns across 12 bases. The germline V gene has CDR1 MNHEY and CDR2 SMNVEV (reference sequence). V shed 5 bases, J shed 5 bases, and the junction held 3 bases outside the gene matches. CDR3 length: 14 residues. The CDR3 DNA reads as TGTGCCAGCAGTCTAGCGGGAGGGCCGGAGACCCAGTACTTC. It specifies CASSLAGGPETQYF.

V and J are TRBV9 and TRBJ2-7; 8 nucleotides match TRBD2. Germline assignment: CDR1 SGDLS and CDR2 YYNGEE. V was pared by 0 bases and J by 2 bases, with 4 bases of the junction left unmatched. The CDR3 covers 15 residues. The CDR3 spells CASSVDGAGAYEQYF. For the CDR3, the DNA is TGTGCCAGCAGCGTAGATGGAGCGGGGGCCTACGAGCAGTACTTC.

The chain links TRBV6-6 to TRBJ1-1; TRBD1 matches at 7 bases. Germline CDR1 MNHNY, CDR2 SVGAGI (reference sequence). Trimming removed 2 bases from V and 2 bases from J; junction bases left unmatched: 5. The length of the CDR3 is 15 residues. The CDR3: CASSYPQGPNTEAFF. The CDR3 DNA is TGTGCCAGCAGTTACCCACAGGGGCCCAACACTGAAGCTTTCTTT.

This clone showed up just a few times. The junction departs from germline at one end; a sequencing error may be responsible. This chain connects TRBV5-6 to TRBJ2-1, with D uncertain. The CDR3 is 14 residues long. Germline-derived CDR1 and CDR2 are SGHDT and YYEEEE. CDR3 in DNA: TGTGCCAGCAGCTCCATGGTGGGCCTCTTGCTGAGTGTCTTC. Amino acids: CASSSMVGLLLSVF.

This clone was detected only a few times. The CDR3 here is CASSIGAGDSETQYF. CDR3 nucleotides: TGTGCCAGTAGTATAGGGGCAGGGGATTCAGAGACCCAGTACTTC. The chain joins TRBV19 to TRBJ2-5; maybe TRBD1 (6 bases). Between the trimmed V and J ends, which lost 1 base and 4 bases, there was a span of 13 bases. CDR1 and CDR2 from the germline V gene are LNHDA and SQIVND (reference sequence). The CDR3 runs 15 residues.

Here the CDR3 reads CASSRPPGQGHEAFF. The CDR3, as DNA: TGCGCCAGCAGCCGCCCACCGGGACAGGGACATGAAGCTTTCTTT. The chain uses TRBV5-1 and TRBJ1-1; 9 bases align to TRBD1. The length of the CDR3 is 15 residues. Germline V CDR1 and CDR2: SGHRS, YFSETQ. V lost 4 bases, J lost 7 bases, and 11 bases stayed unmatched.

This chain links TRBV28 with TRBJ2-1; D may be TRBD2 (6 bases). The CDR3 runs 17 residues. CDR1 and CDR2 from the germline V gene are MDHEN and SYDVKM. V was shortened by 5 bases and J by 0 bases, with 17 bases between the two germline ends. CDR3 sequence reads: CASSLPDYRSSYNEQFF. The CDR3 DNA reads TGTGCCAGCAGTCTTCCGGACTACCGGAGCTCCTACAATGAGCAGTTCTTC.

The chain carries TRBV30 and TRBJ1-1, with a tentative D call TRBD1 (6 bases). The CDR3 has 13 residues. Germline V CDR1 and CDR2: GTSNPN, SVGIG (reference sequence). Deletions cut 6 bases from V and 1 base from J, with 12 bases between. The chain's CDR3 is CACADSTNTEAFF. The CDR3 DNA reads TGTGCCTGTGCGGACAGCACGAACACTGAAGCTTTCTTT.

This chain joins TRBV2 and TRBJ1-2, with a possible D match to TRBD1 (6 bases). The ends were cut back, 5 bases at V and 3 bases at J, with 19 bases in the middle. The CDR3 sequence is 16 residues long. CDR1 SNHLY and CDR2 FYNNEI come from the germline V gene. The CDR3 DNA reads as TGTGCCAGCAGTCGGCCACAGGGTGGGGGTGACTATGGCTACACCTTC. Translating it yields CASSRPQGGGDYGYTF.

The rearrangement links TRBV29-1 to TRBJ1-2; D gene ambiguous. The V gene's germline CDR1 is SQVTM and CDR2 ANQGSEA. CDR3 length equals 15 residues. V lost 1 base to trimming and J lost 6 bases, with 18 bases between them. The CDR3 DNA reads TGCAGCGTTGAAGTATGGAGCTTGGCAGATCATGGCTACACCTTC. Encoded protein: CSVEVWSLADHGYTF.

J is TRBJ2-7 and V is TRBV5-1; D is possibly TRBD1 (6 bases). CDR1 and CDR2 (germline): SGHRS, YFSETQ. The ends were cut back, 0 bases at V and 7 bases at J, with 14 bases in the middle. The CDR3 covers 14 residues. The CDR3 DNA sequence: TGCGCCAGCAGCTTGGGCACAGGGTATGAAGAGCAGTACTTC. This codes for CASSLGTGYEEQYF.

This chain joins TRBV5-1 and TRBJ2-3; D perhaps matches TRBD1 (6 bases). The germline V gene encodes CDR1 SGHRS and CDR2 YFSETQ. CDR3 length: 15 amino acids. The V end was cut by 1 base, the J end by 0 bases, with 9 bases between. CDR3 sequence (DNA): TGCGCCAGCAGCTTGATACAGGGAAGCACAGATACGCAGTATTTT. Translating it yields CASSLIQGSTDTQYF.